This entry lists 2 T cell receptor beta chains sequenced from one sample in a study of blood T cell repertoires in COVID-19. This table comes from immunoSEQ multiplex PCR, and its TCRdb copy is limited to in-frame clones, with some not included. Here the sample spans 500,000 or so clones, approximately 86% being singletons. What was sequenced was PBMCs or T cells enriched from blood (not recorded which). The receptors were gathered from a woman aged 18 to 35 who had recovered from COVID-19.

V is TRBV18 and J is TRBJ2-7; TRBD1 matches at 11 bases. The CDR3 contains 14 residues. Germline CDR1 is KGHSH and CDR2 is LQKENI. J lost 2 bases, V lost 7 bases, and 4 bases had no gene match. In DNA form, the CDR3 reads TGTGCCAGCTGCCCGGGACAGGGGGCCTACGAGCAGTACTTC. It specifies CASCPGQGAYEQYF.

The V gene is TRBV5-8, the J gene TRBJ2-1; D is unresolved. Trimming shortened V by 1 base and J by 8 bases, and 22 bases separated the two germline ends. The CDR3 is 17 residues long. Looked up from germline, CDR1 is SGHTS and CDR2 is YDEGEE. The CDR3 loop reads CASSLRPQSLMADEQFF. The CDR3 region has the DNA TGTGCCAGCAGCTTGAGACCTCAGAGCCTAATGGCGGATGAGCAGTTCTTC.